A selection of T cell receptor beta chains follows, all from one sample in a study of a mutant IDH1 vaccine in newly diagnosed glioma. What these receptors recognize is not known. The table came from immunoSEQ multiplex PCR; TCRdb's copy has only in-frame clones and leaves some out. The data contain about 66,000 clones, approximately 84% of them singletons. This specimen consisted of PBMCs, obtained from a glioma patient whose treatment included an IDH1 peptide vaccine. These receptors all come from a woman between 45 and 60 years old with glioma. The CDR3 runs from the conserved cysteine through the conserved F or W. Each record gives: V gene, J gene, CDR3 protein.

>TRBV6-1|TRBJ1-3
CASSEGPISGNTIYF
>TRBV10-3|TRBJ2-1
CAISGTGGNNEQFF
>TRBV2|TRBJ2-1
CASSVTSGGNNEQFF
>TRBV6-1|TRBJ2-1
CASSEGGGGSYNEQFF
>TRBV4-3|TRBJ2-5
CASSQGGGAGETQYF
>TRBV9|TRBJ2-7
CASSVVEGYEQYF
>TRBV19|TRBJ1-2
CASSFSPGRGAGYTF
>TRBV6-1|TRBJ2-7
CASNLRGTETYEQYF
>TRBV30|TRBJ1-3
CASIGTGAGWENSGNTIYF
>TRBV5-1|TRBJ1-1
CASSLGGQGAPTEAFF
>TRBV19|TRBJ2-7
CASSPGQHYYEQYF
>TRBV6-5|TRBJ1-2
CASSYSRGYYGYTF
>TRBV14|TRBJ1-1
CASSRSPEAFF
>TRBV27|TRBJ1-2
CASSLSPTVNYGYTF
>TRBV5-1|TRBJ2-1
CASRQGLKSSYNEQFF
>TRBV6-5|TRBJ1-3
CASSSGQGATTIYF
>TRBV9|TRBJ2-7
CASSRTGTGAHEQYF
>TRBV5-1|TRBJ2-4
CASSYGQGAGNIQYF
>TRBV19|TRBJ1-2
CASRGGLGYTF
>TRBV7-2|TRBJ2-1
CASRSQRGVYNEQFF
>TRBV7-2|TRBJ2-7
CASSPAQGPYEQYF
>TRBV2|TRBJ1-1
CASSGPPVRTEAFF
>TRBV19|TRBJ2-5
CASSIAGWETQYF
>TRBV27|TRBJ2-1
CASGSQVHNEQFF
>TRBV7-3|TRBJ1-1
CASSSQAANTEAFF
>TRBV6-5|TRBJ1-5
CASSRGDQPQHF
>TRBV4-1|TRBJ2-2
CASSRGLAVAGELFF
>TRBV5-1|TRBJ2-3
CASRRLAGGPTDTQYF
>TRBV6-4|TRBJ1-2
CASSPGRTTYGYTF
>TRBV27|TRBJ1-6
CASRPQGSYNSPLHF
>TRBV19|TRBJ1-5
CASTIRIADSIDQPQHF
>TRBV30|TRBJ1-5
CAWSEQENQPQHF
>TRBV18|TRBJ1-1
CASSPGRATEAFF
>TRBV7-9|TRBJ2-7
CASSFGAPGQGKDGEQYF
>TRBV4-2|TRBJ1-2
CASSPGTGSQGYGYTF
>TRBV9|TRBJ2-3
CASSVIGVNTQYF